This TCR beta chain came from a study of T cell repertoires in cytomegalovirus infection. Study as a whole: In public TCR beta signatures, there were indications of both CMV infection and matching HLA type.

Study findings and constraints: In two of eight donors, the top clonotype was HLA-C-restricted CMV-specific. The cumulative frequency of public TCR beta families identified carriers of CMV plus the relevant HLA.

CDR1 and CDR2 (germline): MNHEY, SVGEGT. The CDR3 length is 14 residues. Trimming cost V 6 bases and J 6 bases; bases outside gene matches: 8. Concerning this clonotype itself: Its antigen is not identified.

A single record per CDR3 protein comes from TCRdb applying MiXCR to the reads. The table lists about 190,000 distinct CDR3 sequences, 28% of them singletons. Input material: PBMCs. This TCR was recovered from a human donor in good health (CMV status not recorded). Some clones in this sample may be carry-over from other donors' samples. This chain connects TRBV6-2 or TRBV6-3 to TRBJ1-1; TRBD1 matches 9 bases. CDR3 DNA sequence: TGTGCCAGCAGCCCGGACAGGGGAAACGCTGAAGCTTTCTTT. Its translation: CASSPDRGNAEAFF.